The rows below give T cell receptor beta chains drawn from one sample of a study of response to subunit inactivated influenza vaccine. TCRdb used MiXCR to reprocess the RT-PCR reads, holding one entry per CDR3 protein. The table includes approximately 530,000 distinct CDR3 sequences, 7.6% detected once. Here the sequenced sample was PBMCs from blood, taken around 25 months after vaccination. The receptors shown here come from a man between 50 and 69 years old who received an inactivated influenza vaccine. Both conserved end residues are part of each CDR3. D genes are given only for firm matches. For some rows the clone size is stated as once, few or many, or as a class when expanded; others skip it.

J gene: TRBJ1-2; D gene: TRBD1; clone size: NA; V gene: TRBV10-3; CDR3 DNA: TGTGCCATCAGGGGGACAGGAGATTATGGCTACACCTTC; CDR3 protein: CAIRGTGDYGYTF
J gene: TRBJ2-5; D gene: NA; clone size: NA; V gene: TRBV5-5; CDR3 DNA: TGTGCCAGCAGCCCGGGACTTCTGGCCTCCCAAGAGACCCAGTACTTC; CDR3 protein: CASSPGLLASQETQYF
J gene: TRBJ1-1; D gene: NA; clone size: NA; V gene: TRBV6-1; CDR3 DNA: TGTGCCAGCAGCCCTGGTGAGGGTATCGGCACTGAAGCTTTCTTT; CDR3 protein: CASSPGEGIGTEAFF
J gene: TRBJ2-3; D gene: NA; clone size: few; V gene: TRBV5-1; CDR3 DNA: TGCGCCAGCAGCTTGGAAGGGCCGAGGGATACGCAGTATTTT; CDR3 protein: CASSLEGPRDTQYF
J gene: TRBJ2-3; D gene: NA; clone size: few; V gene: TRBV7-2; CDR3 DNA: TGTGCCAGCAGCTTACAATCTATAGGCACAGATACGCAGTATTTT; CDR3 protein: CASSLQSIGTDTQYF
J gene: TRBJ2-7; D gene: TRBD2; clone size: few; V gene: TRBV12-3/TRBV12-4; CDR3 DNA: TGTGCCAGCAGCTGGACTAGCGGGTTATCCGAGCAGTACTTC; CDR3 protein: CASSWTSGLSEQYF
J gene: TRBJ2-1; D gene: TRBD2; clone size: few; V gene: TRBV7-8; CDR3 DNA: TGTGCCAGCAGCTTAACCCCTAGCGGGAGAACCTACAATGAGCAGTTCTTC; CDR3 protein: CASSLTPSGRTYNEQFF
J gene: TRBJ1-5; D gene: NA; clone size: NA; V gene: TRBV7-2; CDR3 DNA: TGTGCCAGCAGCTTAGCGGTGTACTTGCCCCAGCATTTT; CDR3 protein: CASSLAVYLPQHF
J gene: TRBJ2-4; D gene: TRBD2; clone size: many; V gene: TRBV4-3; CDR3 DNA: TGCGCCAGCAGCCAAGATGGACCTAGCGGGATCAAAAACATTCAGTACTTC; CDR3 protein: CASSQDGPSGIKNIQYF
J gene: TRBJ2-1; D gene: NA; clone size: many; V gene: TRBV27; CDR3 DNA: TGTGCCAGCAGTTTTGTTAGAGGCAATGAGCAGTTCTTC; CDR3 protein: CASSFVRGNEQFF
J gene: TRBJ2-1; D gene: NA; clone size: NA; V gene: TRBV7-2; CDR3 DNA: TGTGCCAGCAGCTTCGGACAGTTCGGTGAGCAGTTCTTC; CDR3 protein: CASSFGQFGEQFF
J gene: TRBJ1-5; D gene: TRBD1; clone size: few; V gene: TRBV5-1; CDR3 DNA: TGCGCCAGCAGCCTTACAGGGGCCCCGCAACAGCCCCAGCATTTT; CDR3 protein: CASSLTGAPQQPQHF
J gene: TRBJ1-1; D gene: TRBD1; clone size: many; V gene: TRBV11-3; CDR3 DNA: TGTGCCAGCAGCGACAGGGCGAACACTGAAGCTTTCTTT; CDR3 protein: CASSDRANTEAFF
J gene: TRBJ2-5; D gene: NA; clone size: few; V gene: TRBV7-9; CDR3 DNA: TGTGCCAGCAGCTTTCTCCCCCCGGGGGCGACCCAGTACTTC; CDR3 protein: CASSFLPPGATQYF
J gene: TRBJ2-1; D gene: TRBD2; clone size: many; V gene: TRBV20-1; CDR3 DNA: TGCAGTGCTAACGGACTAGTCTACAATGAGCAGTTCTTC; CDR3 protein: CSANGLVYNEQFF
J gene: TRBJ2-2; D gene: NA; clone size: few; V gene: TRBV24-1; CDR3 DNA: TGTGCCACCAGTGATGCGGGACTTACCGGGGAGCTGTTTTTT; CDR3 protein: CATSDAGLTGELFF
J gene: TRBJ1-5; D gene: NA; clone size: many; V gene: TRBV5-1; CDR3 DNA: TGCGCCAGCAGCTTGTCTCCAGGTGGCAATCAGCCCCAGCATTTT; CDR3 protein: CASSLSPGGNQPQHF
J gene: TRBJ2-5; D gene: NA; clone size: NA; V gene: TRBV15; CDR3 DNA: TGTGCCACCAGCATTAGAGAGACCCAGTACTTC; CDR3 protein: CATSIRETQYF
J gene: TRBJ2-5; D gene: TRBD1; clone size: few; V gene: TRBV7-6; CDR3 DNA: TGTGCCAGCAGCTTAGCGGTCAGGGGGCAAGAGACCCAGTACTTC; CDR3 protein: CASSLAVRGQETQYF
J gene: TRBJ2-7; D gene: NA; clone size: few; V gene: TRBV20-1; CDR3 DNA: TGCAGTGCTCGAATCTGGGACGAGCAGTACTTC; CDR3 protein: CSARIWDEQYF
J gene: TRBJ2-1; D gene: TRBD2; clone size: many; V gene: TRBV20-1; CDR3 DNA: TGCAGTGCCCCAACAGGCGGGGGTTTCTCCTACAATGAGCAGTTCTTC; CDR3 protein: CSAPTGGGFSYNEQFF
J gene: TRBJ1-1; D gene: NA; clone size: NA; V gene: TRBV18; CDR3 DNA: TGTGCCAGCTCACAAAATTCACCAAGCTGGAACACTGAAGCTTTCTTT; CDR3 protein: CASSQNSPSWNTEAFF
J gene: TRBJ2-6; D gene: TRBD1; clone size: few; V gene: TRBV10-3; CDR3 DNA: TGTGCCATCAGCATCCGGGGACAGGGGGCGTACGGGGCCAACGTCCTGACTTTC; CDR3 protein: CAISIRGQGAYGANVLTF
J gene: TRBJ2-3; D gene: TRBD1; clone size: few; V gene: TRBV6-2/TRBV6-3; CDR3 DNA: TGTGCCAGCAGTCCCTACGGGACAGCTATATGGGGAGATACGCAGTATTTT; CDR3 protein: CASSPYGTAIWGDTQYF
J gene: TRBJ1-1; D gene: NA; clone size: few; V gene: TRBV15; CDR3 DNA: TGTGCCACCAGCAGAGAAGTGGGTGCTAACACTGAAGCTTTCTTT; CDR3 protein: CATSREVGANTEAFF
J gene: TRBJ1-6; D gene: NA; clone size: NA; V gene: TRBV6-2/TRBV6-3; CDR3 DNA: TGTGCCAGCAGGGAGCAAGATTCACCCCTCCACTTT; CDR3 protein: CASREQDSPLHF
J gene: TRBJ2-7; D gene: TRBD1; clone size: NA; V gene: TRBV28; CDR3 DNA: TGTGCCAGCAGTCACCCGAGACAGGGGGTCTCTTACGAGCAGTACTTC; CDR3 protein: CASSHPRQGVSYEQYF
J gene: TRBJ2-5; D gene: NA; clone size: few; V gene: TRBV5-1; CDR3 DNA: TGCGCCAGCAGCCCGAACCAGGGCGGAGAGACCCAGTACTTC; CDR3 protein: CASSPNQGGETQYF
J gene: TRBJ2-1; D gene: NA; clone size: few; V gene: TRBV4-2; CDR3 DNA: TGTGCCAGCAGCCGAGAGACGCAAAGCTCCTACAATGAGCAGTTCTTC; CDR3 protein: CASSRETQSSYNEQFF
J gene: TRBJ2-1; D gene: TRBD1; clone size: few; V gene: TRBV14; CDR3 DNA: TGTGCCAGCAGCCAGGTCCAGGGGGTGCATGAGAAGCAGTTCTTC; CDR3 protein: CASSQVQGVHEKQFF
J gene: TRBJ1-2; D gene: NA; clone size: NA; V gene: TRBV7-9; CDR3 DNA: TGTGCCAGCAGCTTCTCGACGGCTATGGGGCTTGGCTACACCTTC; CDR3 protein: CASSFSTAMGLGYTF
J gene: TRBJ2-7; D gene: TRBD1; clone size: few; V gene: TRBV11-2; CDR3 DNA: TGTGCCAGCAGCTTAGATGACCCCGCCGGGACAGGGGGGTCCTACGAGCAGTACTTC; CDR3 protein: CASSLDDPAGTGGSYEQYF
J gene: TRBJ1-6; D gene: NA; clone size: NA; V gene: TRBV5-1; CDR3 DNA: TGCGCCAGCAGCTTGGGCAGGGGTGATTCACCCCTCCACTTT; CDR3 protein: CASSLGRGDSPLHF
J gene: TRBJ2-5; D gene: NA; clone size: NA; V gene: TRBV6-2/TRBV6-3; CDR3 DNA: TGTGCCAGCACCCGAGACAGCTACCAAGAGACCCAGTACTTC; CDR3 protein: CASTRDSYQETQYF
J gene: TRBJ2-1; D gene: TRBD2; clone size: few; V gene: TRBV7-8; CDR3 DNA: TGTGCCAGCAGCCGGACTAGCGGGAGTTTCAATGAGCAGTTCTTC; CDR3 protein: CASSRTSGSFNEQFF
J gene: TRBJ2-3; D gene: TRBD2; clone size: NA; V gene: TRBV15; CDR3 DNA: TGTGCCACCCGGGCGGGAGGGAATGTCCGCACAGATACGCAGTATTTT; CDR3 protein: CATRAGGNVRTDTQYF
J gene: TRBJ2-1; D gene: NA; clone size: few; V gene: TRBV3-1; CDR3 DNA: TGTGCCAGCAGCCAATCGCGACTAGGATCCTACAATGAGCAGTTCTTC; CDR3 protein: CASSQSRLGSYNEQFF
J gene: TRBJ1-2; D gene: NA; clone size: NA; V gene: TRBV4-3; CDR3 DNA: TGCGCCAGCAGCCAAAACCGGGACTTGGGCTATGGCTACACCTTC; CDR3 protein: CASSQNRDLGYGYTF
J gene: TRBJ2-7; D gene: TRBD2; clone size: few; V gene: TRBV5-1; CDR3 DNA: TGCGCCAGCAGACAACAAGCGGGAGCGGTCTACGAGCAGTACTTC; CDR3 protein: CASRQQAGAVYEQYF
J gene: TRBJ1-2; D gene: NA; clone size: few; V gene: TRBV29-1; CDR3 DNA: TGCAGCGTGGAAGTACTGGGACGGAAAAATGGCTACACCTTC; CDR3 protein: CSVEVLGRKNGYTF
J gene: TRBJ2-3; D gene: NA; clone size: NA; V gene: TRBV7-9; CDR3 DNA: TGTGCCAGCAGCTTCATTACAGGGTTCCCAGATACGCAGTATTTT; CDR3 protein: CASSFITGFPDTQYF
J gene: TRBJ1-2; D gene: NA; clone size: few; V gene: TRBV29-1; CDR3 DNA: TGCAGCGTTCCCTCCCCCCGGGACCTCGCTAACTATGGCTACACCTTC; CDR3 protein: CSVPSPRDLANYGYTF
J gene: TRBJ2-1; D gene: TRBD1; clone size: NA; V gene: TRBV12-5; CDR3 DNA: TGTGCTAGTGGCCTAAGGACAGGGGTGCACAATGAGCAGTTCTTC; CDR3 protein: CASGLRTGVHNEQFF
J gene: TRBJ1-5; D gene: TRBD1; clone size: many; V gene: TRBV4-1; CDR3 DNA: TGCGCCAGCAGCCAAGATGGGACAGGGGGGAATCAGCCCCAGCATTTT; CDR3 protein: CASSQDGTGGNQPQHF
J gene: TRBJ2-3; D gene: NA; clone size: many; V gene: TRBV12-3/TRBV12-4; CDR3 DNA: TGTGCCAGTAACCCGGGACACAGCACAGATACGCAGTATTTT; CDR3 protein: CASNPGHSTDTQYF
J gene: TRBJ2-3; D gene: TRBD2; clone size: few; V gene: TRBV5-1; CDR3 DNA: TGCGCCAGCAGGGGGGGGACCTCGAGCACAGATACGCAGTATTTT; CDR3 protein: CASRGGTSSTDTQYF
J gene: TRBJ2-7; D gene: NA; clone size: NA; V gene: TRBV5-5; CDR3 DNA: TGTGCCAGCAGCTCGCCGAGAGGGACCTACGAGCAGTACTTC; CDR3 protein: CASSSPRGTYEQYF
J gene: TRBJ2-1; D gene: TRBD1; clone size: NA; V gene: TRBV12-3/TRBV12-4; CDR3 DNA: TGTGCCAGCAGTCGCGGACAGGGGTGGAATGAGCAGTTCTTC; CDR3 protein: CASSRGQGWNEQFF
J gene: TRBJ2-2; D gene: NA; clone size: many; V gene: TRBV7-9; CDR3 DNA: TGTGCCAGCAGCTTGGGGCTGGGGACGAACACCGGGGAGCTGTTTTTT; CDR3 protein: CASSLGLGTNTGELFF
J gene: TRBJ1-2; D gene: NA; clone size: few; V gene: TRBV7-2; CDR3 DNA: TGTGCCAGCAGTTGGGACAATAACTATGGCTACACCTTC; CDR3 protein: CASSWDNNYGYTF
J gene: TRBJ2-7; D gene: NA; clone size: many; V gene: TRBV11-2; CDR3 DNA: TGTGCCAGCAGCCCGCCGGGCCTTCTCCTAGGCGAGCAGTACTTC; CDR3 protein: CASSPPGLLLGEQYF
J gene: TRBJ2-3; D gene: NA; clone size: many; V gene: TRBV29-1; CDR3 DNA: TGCAGCGTTAAGGACGGTACAGATACGCAGTATTTT; CDR3 protein: CSVKDGTDTQYF
J gene: TRBJ2-7; D gene: NA; clone size: many; V gene: TRBV3-1; CDR3 DNA: TGTGCCAGCAGCCAGGCTAGTAGCGGACCCTACGAGCAGTACTTC; CDR3 protein: CASSQASSGPYEQYF
J gene: TRBJ2-5; D gene: NA; clone size: many; V gene: TRBV5-6; CDR3 DNA: TGTGCCAGCAGCGGGGAGGAGGGCCCCCAAGAGACCCAGTACTTC; CDR3 protein: CASSGEEGPQETQYF
J gene: TRBJ2-1; D gene: NA; clone size: many; V gene: TRBV7-2; CDR3 DNA: TGTGCCAGCAGAGAAAGTAGCGGTTTCTCCTACAATGAGCAGTTCTTC; CDR3 protein: CASRESSGFSYNEQFF
J gene: TRBJ2-6; D gene: NA; clone size: NA; V gene: TRBV5-1; CDR3 DNA: TGCGCCAGCAGCCAAACAGGGTCCCTTTACTCTGGGGCCAACGTCCTGACTTTC; CDR3 protein: CASSQTGSLYSGANVLTF
J gene: TRBJ2-1; D gene: TRBD1; clone size: NA; V gene: TRBV5-1; CDR3 DNA: TGCGCCAGCAGCGGAACAGGGGGCCCTCTTCGGGATGAGCAGTTCTTC; CDR3 protein: CASSGTGGPLRDEQFF
J gene: TRBJ2-3; D gene: NA; clone size: few; V gene: TRBV7-8; CDR3 DNA: TGTGCCAGCAGAGAGACTACCAACCCTGGCGGGTGGAAGGATTTT; CDR3 protein: CASRETTNPGGWKDF
J gene: TRBJ2-7; D gene: TRBD1; clone size: few; V gene: TRBV27; CDR3 DNA: TGTGCCAGCAGCCGCCGCGGGACAGGGGAAATCTACGAGCAGTACTTC; CDR3 protein: CASSRRGTGEIYEQYF
J gene: TRBJ2-3; D gene: NA; clone size: NA; V gene: TRBV20-1; CDR3 DNA: TGCAGTGCTAGTCGGGACTTCACAGATACGCAGTATTTT; CDR3 protein: CSASRDFTDTQYF